What follows are 22 T cell receptor beta chains derived from one specimen sequenced in a study of regulatory T cells in long-lasting Graves disease. Time point reported: newly diagnosed GD, antithyroid drugs for less than 3 months. Construction of the TCR library relied on RNA isolated from PBMCs. Through Arm-PCR of CDR3 regions and iRepertoire HTBI primers, TCR beta libraries were built. TCRdb called the multiplex PCR reads again in MiXCR, with one record for every CDR3 protein. The table records about 540,000 distinct CDR3 sequences, approximately 12% of them present only once. These data were also reused for a study on T cells in Graves' hyperthyroidism and ophthalmopathy.

The specimen was peripheral blood mononuclear cells (PBMCs), collected at new diagnosis, from a patient treated with antithyroid drugs. These TCRs come from a young man with Graves disease.

This chain joins TRBV24-1 and TRBJ2-3, with 8 bases fitting TRBD2. This CDR3 is built from 17 residues. Germline CDR1 KGHDR, CDR2 SFDVKD. V shed 5 bases, J shed 2 bases, and the junction held 11 bases outside the gene matches. The CDR3 nucleotides read TGTGCCACCAGTGGAGCGGGAGAACCCTCTATCACAGATACGCAGTATTTT. It specifies CATSGAGEPSITDTQYF.

This clonotype was seen ten or more times. A junction end diverges from the germline sequence, so it may reflect a read error. The CDR3 DNA is TGTGCCAGCAGCCAAACTAGCGGTAGCCGCTTTCTCTTC. Translation: CASSQTSGSRFLF. The chain has TRBV7-9 and TRBJ2-1, with 8 bases matching TRBD2. The length of the CDR3 is 13 residues. Germline loops: CDR1 SEHNR, CDR2 FQNEAQ (reference sequence).

The V gene is TRBV20-1, the J gene TRBJ2-1, with D unclear. CDR1 is DFQATT, CDR2 SNEGSKA, per germline (reference sequence). Trimming stripped 1 base from V and 7 bases from J, with 17 bases between. CDR3 length: 15 amino acids. The CDR3 here is CSARALPGPANEQFF. The DNA for the CDR3 is TGCAGTGCTAGAGCCCTCCCGGGTCCAGCGAATGAGCAGTTCTTC.

V gene TRBV20-1 combines with J gene TRBJ2-7, with 14 bases aligning to TRBD2. CDR1 is DFQATT and CDR2 is SNEGSKA in the germline V gene (reference sequence). The V segment lost 5 bases and the J segment 1 base; nucleotides outside the gene matches: 7. There are 16 residues in the CDR3. The CDR3 loop reads CSASGTSGRVSYEQYF. The CDR3 DNA is TGCAGTGCTTCCGGGACTAGCGGGAGAGTGTCCTACGAGCAGTACTTC.

This clonotype has at least ten counts. This rearrangement joins TRBV11-2 to TRBJ2-1; 11 nucleotides agree with TRBD2. CDR3 length: 15 residues. The germline gives CDR1 SGHAT, CDR2 FQNNGV. The V segment lost 6 bases and the J segment 4 bases; nucleotides outside the gene matches: 5. CDR3 sequence reads: CASRPSSGRYNEQFF. The CDR3, as DNA: TGTGCCAGCAGGCCTTCTAGCGGGAGGTACAATGAGCAGTTCTTC.

About this clonotype itself: Since a much larger clone is just one base distant, this may be a read error. The chain couples TRBV20-1 to TRBJ2-7; D call uncertain. Germline CDR1 and CDR2: DFQATT and SNEGSKA (reference sequence). The CDR3 contains 13 residues. The DNA of the CDR3 is TGCAGTGCTAGAGTAGAGGTCTACAATGAGCAGCTCTTC. Translating it yields CSARVEVYNEQLF.

At least ten counts were recorded for this clonotype. A read error may produce the germline difference seen at one junction end. The genes are TRBV5-1 and TRBJ2-3; 9 bases map to TRBD1. The CDR3 extends over 14 amino acids. Germline CDR1 is SGHRS and CDR2 is YFSETQ. The CDR3 spells CASSFTGGTDTQYF. CDR3 nucleotide sequence: TGTGCCAGCAGCTTCACAGGGGGCACGGATACGCAGTATTTT.

The sample holds many counts of this clonotype. The CDR3 nucleotides read TGTGCCACCAGCAGAGTAGACGAGACCCAGTACTTC. This sequence encodes CATSRVDETQYF. V and J are TRBV15 and TRBJ2-5; D remains ambiguous. The ends were cut back, 1 base at V and 5 bases at J, with 5 bases in the middle. The germline CDR1 and CDR2 sequences are LNHNV and YYDKDF (reference sequence). The CDR3 has 12 amino acids.

This clonotype was observed at least ten times. The J gene is TRBJ2-5, the V gene TRBV28, with a tentative D call TRBD1 (5 bases). The germline V and J ends were trimmed by 1 base and 4 bases, with 7 bases remaining between them. CDR1 and CDR2 (germline): MDHEN, SYDVKM. This CDR3 is 13 amino acids long. CDR3 DNA sequence: TGTGCCAGCAGTTTATTCAGGGCAGAGACCCAGTACTTC. Translated, it gives CASSLFRAETQYF. The entire variable domain, with the rest obtained from reference TRBV28 and TRBJ2-5, is as follows: DVKVTQSSRYLVKRTGEKVFLECVQDMDHENMFWYRQDPGLGLRLIYFSYDVKMKEKGDIPEGYSVSREKKERFSLILESASTNQTSMYLCASSLFRAETQYFGPGTRLLVL.

The chain joins TRBV19 to TRBJ1-5; no firm D call. V was shortened by 3 bases and J by 4 bases, with 4 bases between the two germline ends. The CDR3 length is 12 residues. Germline loops: CDR1 LNHDA, CDR2 SQIVND (reference sequence). In nucleotides, the CDR3 is TGTGCCAGTAGTATCTTGAATCAGCCCCAGCATTTT. It translates to CASSILNQPQHF.

The chain recombines TRBV6-2 or TRBV6-3 with TRBJ2-7; D unresolved. V was pared by 10 bases and J by 1 base, with 17 bases between. Germline CDR1 reads MNHEY; CDR2 reads SVGEGT. The CDR3 loop spans 14 amino acids. CDR3 coding DNA: TGTGCCACCCGACCTTGGCGGAGTTCCTACGAGCAGTACTTC. Amino acid sequence: CATRPWRSSYEQYF.

The gene calls are TRBV29-1 and TRBJ1-3; the D is unclear. Germline values: CDR1 SQVTM, CDR2 ANQGSEA. Trimming removed 4 bases at V and 6 bases at J, with 10 bases between. This CDR3 has 12 residues. CDR3 in DNA: TGCAGCGTTGTTGGGCGGGAAAACACCATATATTTT. It specifies CSVVGRENTIYF.

The chain uses TRBV4-1 and TRBJ2-1; 7 nucleotides agree with TRBD1. The V and J ends lost 1 base and 6 bases, in that order; junction bases with no gene match: 3. This CDR3 comprises 14 residues. CDR1 and CDR2 from the germline V gene are MGHRA and YSYEKL. In DNA form, the CDR3 reads TGCGCCAGCAGCCAAGTGACAGGGAGCAATGAGCAGTTCTTC. This translates into CASSQVTGSNEQFF.

With respect to this clonotype: This may arise from a read error, as a much more abundant clone is one base away. The chain joins TRBV27 to TRBJ2-3, with D unresolved. CDR1 MNHEY and CDR2 SMNVEV come from the germline V gene (reference sequence). The CDR3 has 15 amino acids. As DNA, the CDR3 is TGTGCCAACAGTTTCAGTGGGAAAAGCACAGATACGCAGTATTTT. It encodes CANSFSGKSTDTQYF.

Many counts were recorded for this clonotype. The V gene is TRBV2, the J gene TRBJ1-2; D is unclear. This CDR3 has 12 amino acids. Trimming stripped 3 bases from V and 4 bases from J, with 6 bases between. Germline lookup yields CDR1 SNHLY and CDR2 FYNNEI. This CDR3 reads CASSDVGYGYTF. The CDR3 DNA follows: TGTGCCAGCAGTGACGTGGGCTATGGCTACACCTTC.

This clonotype appeared many times. The rearrangement links TRBV29-1 to TRBJ2-5, with D perhaps matching TRBD2 (6 bases). CDR1 SQVTM and CDR2 ANQGSEA come from the germline V gene. Trimming shortened V by 5 bases and J by 3 bases, and 19 bases separated the two germline ends. The CDR3 covers 15 residues. The CDR3 DNA sequence: TGCAGCGTTCCAATCCGGGACGGGAGCGAAGAGACCCAGTACTTC. Translating gives CSVPIRDGSEETQYF. Based on the CDR3 plus reference TRBV29-1 and TRBJ2-5, the full variable domain is SAVISQKPSRDICQRGTSLTIQCQVDSQVTMMFWYRQQPGQSLTLIATANQGSEATYESGFVIDKFPISRPNLTFSTLTVSNMSPEDSSIYLCSVPIRDGSEETQYFGPGTRLLVL.

This clonotype came up many times. This chain links TRBV12-3 or TRBV12-4 with TRBJ2-5, with D possibly being TRBD2 (6 bases). Trimming left V 6 bases short and J 2 bases short, with 19 bases between. The CDR3 runs to 16 residues. The CDR3 nucleotides read TGTGCCAGCAGCCAGAGTACGGGAGAACTTCAAGAGACCCAGTACTTC. Amino acid sequence: CASSQSTGELQETQYF.

This clonotype was counted only a few times. This chain links TRBV20-1 with TRBJ2-4; D is perhaps TRBD2 (7 bases). CDR3 size: 19 residues. The V end lost 3 bases, the J end lost 3 bases, and 27 bases lay between the germline ends. CDR1 and CDR2 from the germline V gene are DFQATT and SNEGSKA (reference sequence). CDR3 sequence: CSARALRGRAASGKNIQYF. The DNA for the CDR3 is TGCAGTGCTAGGGCATTGCGGGGGCGTGCGGCAAGCGGCAAAAACATTCAGTACTTC.

This clonotype was seen only a few times. The chain recombines TRBV27 with TRBJ2-2; D ambiguous. Per the germline V gene, CDR1 is MNHEY and CDR2 is SMNVEV (reference sequence). Deletions cut 3 bases from V and 6 bases from J, with 5 bases between. The CDR3 contains 12 residues. The DNA of the CDR3 is TGTGCCAGCAGTTTTCAGGCCGGGGAGCTGTTTTTT. This gives the protein CASSFQAGELFF.

This clonotype was seen a handful of times. The CDR3 spells CSVFGSDLRGDEQFF. The CDR3 DNA reads TGCAGCGTTTTCGGAAGCGACCTTAGAGGTGATGAGCAGTTCTTC. The rearrangement links TRBV29-1 to TRBJ2-1; D gene ambiguous. The V gene lost 5 bases and the J gene lost 8 bases, with 22 bases spanning the gap. The germline gives CDR1 SQVTM, CDR2 ANQGSEA. The CDR3 is 15 amino acids.

This clonotype was seen at least ten times. The J gene is TRBJ1-2, the V gene TRBV27; 9 positions match TRBD1. The CDR3 loop spans 14 amino acids. V was pared by 3 bases and J by 6 bases, with 5 bases of the junction left unmatched. CDR1 and CDR2 from the germline V gene are MNHEY and SMNVEV (reference sequence). CDR3 protein: CASSFRTGEDGYTF. In DNA, the CDR3 is TGTGCCAGCAGTTTCCGGACAGGGGAAGATGGCTACACCTTC.

The CDR3 nucleotides are TGCAGCACAAGACAGGGGGTAATTAAGGATGGCTACACCTTC. This codes for CSTRQGVIKDGYTF. The V gene is TRBV20-1, the J gene TRBJ1-2; the match to TRBD1 covers 9 bases. The germline CDR1 and CDR2 sequences are DFQATT and SNEGSKA (reference sequence). The CDR3 spans 14 residues.